This TCR beta chain derives from a study of shared clonotypes between healthy human individuals. The study, taken as a whole, reports: Only blood samples were collected, and tissue repertoires likely differ. Limited genetic and exposure-history diversity came from having few donors.

For every subset, genomic DNA was evenly distributed across several immunoSEQ plates. PCR replicates performed on unsorted PBMC used approximately 310 ng DNA, around 28,000 T cell genomes. Assay used: immunoSEQ multiplex PCR; TCRdb lists only in-frame clones, some missing. The table lists about 480,000 clones, almost 80% of them singletons. In the case of this clone: Its antigen is undetermined.

Germline V gene lookup returns CDR1 LNHDA and CDR2 SQIVND (reference sequence). CDR3 length: 15 residues. Trimming took off 6 bases at V and 3 bases at J, with 15 bases between the two ends. The V and J genes are TRBV19 and TRBJ1-5; possible D gene TRBD1, 6 bases. Sequenced: PBMCs. This receptor was identified in a woman aged 40 to 50 in good health. Some clones in this sample may be carry-over from other donors' samples. The CDR3 loop is CASSPGAGYNQPQHF. The CDR3 nucleotides read TGTGCCAGTAGCCCAGGGGCAGGGTACAATCAGCCCCAGCATTTT.